This note documents a single T cell receptor beta chain sequence. The antigen is undetermined. This entry is derived from a study of T cell responses to AZD1222 COVID-19 vaccine. Study findings and constraints: Repertoires were collected only later (after the peak T cell response had occurred). Dominant at 160-218 and 743-854, vaccine-associated CD4 TCRs also spanned spike. Among spike-specific TCRs, nearly half reportedly target unmutated variant regions. A mostly white British donor set with more females was recruited, and clonal diversity was possibly underestimated.

Generated by immunoSEQ multiplex PCR, the TCRdb table keeps only in-frame clones and is missing some. The data show fewer than 150,000 clones, 88% seen once. CDR1 and CDR2 from the germline V gene are MNHEY and SVGEGT. V was pared by 2 bases and J by 4 bases, with 11 bases between. The CDR3 loop spans 14 amino acids. The receptor was isolated from an adult in good health. The genes are TRBV6-2 or TRBV6-3 and TRBJ1-2; D is unresolved. This specimen consisted of peripheral blood, obtained on day 0 of AZD1222 vaccination. CDR3 in DNA: TGTGCCAGCAGTTACCGAGACGGGTCCTATGGCTACACCTTC. Residues: CASSYRDGSYGYTF.